The 4 T cell receptor beta chains below were found in one sample sequenced in a study of T cells in Graves' hyperthyroidism and ophthalmopathy. Regions amplified from RNA transcripts were the TCR beta CDR3 regions. The HTBI primer set drove a first-round RT-PCR of the TCR CDR3. In TCRdb, the multiplex PCR reads were re-called with MiXCR into one record per CDR3 protein. The data show 350,000 to 400,000 distinct CDR3 sequences, about 15% seen once. Source material: blood. The source is a woman in her twenties or thirties with Graves' hyperthyroidism.

The CDR3, as DNA: TGTGCCAGTAGTATCAAGAACTACAATGAGCAGTTCTTC. This sequence encodes CASSIKNYNEQFF. The chain has TRBV19 and TRBJ2-1; D gene ambiguous. Trimming cost V 3 bases and J 3 bases, with 6 bases left between them. This CDR3 comprises 13 residues. The germline V gene encodes CDR1 LNHDA and CDR2 SQIVND (reference sequence).

V usage is TRBV5-1 and J usage is TRBJ2-2, with unresolved D. Germline CDR1 reads SGHRS; CDR2 reads YFSETQ. The CDR3 loop spans 15 amino acids. Trimming shortened V by 0 bases and J by 6 bases, and 12 bases separated the two germline ends. CDR3 residues: CASSLGGGVAGELFF. As DNA, the CDR3 is TGCGCCAGCAGCTTGGGTGGTGGGGTCGCCGGGGAGCTGTTTTTT.

This clonotype was detected a few times. The V call is TRBV15, the J call TRBJ2-5; D is perhaps TRBD1 (6 bases). Trimming left V 0 bases short and J 2 bases short, with 13 bases between. The CDR3 loop spans 16 amino acids. Germline V CDR1 and CDR2: LNHNV, YYDKDF (reference sequence). CDR3 DNA sequence: TGTGCCACCAGCAGAGAGATGGTAGGGGGACAAGAGACCCAGTACTTC. Translating gives CATSREMVGGQETQYF.

This clonotype occurred many times. The gene calls are TRBV9 and TRBJ2-2; 8 nucleotides line up with TRBD1. CDR1 SGDLS and CDR2 YYNGEE come from the germline V gene. With V trimmed by 5 bases and J by 7 bases, 4 bases remained unmatched. This CDR3 has 13 amino acids. In DNA form, the CDR3 reads TGTGCCAGCAGAGTACAGGGGGACGGGGAGCTGTTTTTT. Its protein product is CASRVQGDGELFF. The full variable domain, its missing parts supplied by reference TRBV9 and TRBJ2-2, is DSGVTQTPKHLITATGQRVTLRCSPRSGDLSVYWYQQSLDQGLQFLIQYYNGEERAKGNILERFSAQQFPDLHSELNLSSLELGDSALYFCASRVQGDGELFFGEGSRLTVL.